The 20 T cell receptor beta chains presented below share a single source sample, sequenced in a study of CXCR3-negative and CXCR3-positive naive CD8 T cells (dated by TCRdb to about 2019). General conclusions and limits of the study: Compared with CXCR3-negative naive cells, CXCR3-positive naive cells had TRB CDR3s with higher hydrophobicity (lower Kidera factor 4), lower energy, and higher strength and volume indices.

No antigen has been assigned to these receptors. The sample was run on a NextSeq 550. The Human TCR Profiling Kit (MiLaboratory) was used to make UMI-labeled 5' RACE TRB cDNA libraries. TCRdb reprocessed the reads; each CDR3 protein sequence makes one entry, and DNA is unavailable. The sample's records list around 88,000 distinct CDR3 sequences. The ten biggest clones cover around 0.82% of the sample. The specimen was naive CXCR3+ CD8+ T cells from blood. The cell subset or site label for this specimen denotes: CD45RO-CCR7+CD27+CD95- naive CD8+ T cells expressing CXCR3 (TNR3+). The receptors come from a human donor in good health. Some clones in this sample may be carry-over from other donors' samples.

V gene TRBV11-2 combines with J gene TRBJ2-5. Germline V lookup: CDR1 SGHAT, CDR2 FQNNGV. This CDR3 is 12 amino acids long. The chain's CDR3 is CASGRDQETQYF.

The CDR3 loop is CASSTSGRAGEQYF. This rearrangement joins TRBV19 to TRBJ2-7; checking the TCRdb D call of TRBD2 is not possible without DNA. The CDR3 is 14 residues long. Germline lookup yields CDR1 LNHDA and CDR2 SQIVND (reference sequence).

The chain joins TRBV6-2 or TRBV6-3 to TRBJ2-3. This CDR3 contains 12 residues. CDR1 is MNHEY and CDR2 is SVGEGT in the germline V gene. The CDR3 protein is CASSPNTDTQYF.

This chain links TRBV20-1 with TRBJ1-1. Looked up from germline, CDR1 is DFQATT and CDR2 is SNEGSKA (reference sequence). CDR3 size: 15 residues. CDR3 amino acids: CSAMRLGSGSPEAFF.

The rearrangement links TRBV6-5 to TRBJ2-7. The CDR3 contains 15 residues. Germline V gene data show CDR1 as MNHEY and CDR2 as SVGAGI. The CDR3 here is CASSYSSGSSYEQYF.

The rearrangement joins TRBV20-1 to TRBJ2-3; TCRdb returns TRBD2, unconfirmable since there is no DNA. There are 15 residues in the CDR3. The germline CDR1 and CDR2 sequences are DFQATT and SNEGSKA (reference sequence). Here the CDR3 reads CSARDLRVSLDTQYF.

The chain combines TRBV29-1 with TRBJ1-1. Germline values: CDR1 SQVTM, CDR2 ANQGSEA. CDR3 length equals 12 residues. CDR3 sequence: CSVTRMNTEAFF.

The rearrangement links TRBV27 to TRBJ1-4. The CDR3 covers 17 residues. Per germline, CDR1 MNHEY and CDR2 SMNVEV (reference sequence). CDR3 sequence: CASSLTSAQDANEKLFF.

The genes are TRBV11-1 and TRBJ2-4. Germline assignment: CDR1 SGHAT and CDR2 FQDESV (reference sequence). This CDR3 region has 14 residues. The CDR3 region is CASSFLGAKNIQYF.

The rearrangement uses TRBV16 and TRBJ1-6; TCRdb lists TRBD1, though no DNA is available to test this call. This CDR3 spans 14 amino acids. Germline CDR1 reads KGHSY; CDR2 reads FQNENV. CDR3 residues: CASSQSGGHSPLHF. The full variable domain, rest sourced from reference TRBV16 and TRBJ1-6, is GEEVAQTPKHLVRGEGQKAKLYCAPIKGHSYVFWYQQVLKNEFKFLISFQNENVFDETGMPKERFSAKCLPNSPCSLEIQATKLEDSAVYFCASSQSGGHSPLHFGNGTRLTVT.

V and J are TRBV12-3 or TRBV12-4 and TRBJ2-7; TCRdb gives TRBD1 as the D gene, but with no DNA this cannot be confirmed. The CDR3 covers 16 residues. The CDR3 region is CASSPEGRDRPYEQYF.

The V gene is TRBV4-2, the J gene TRBJ2-7; TCRdb indicates TRBD1, and absent DNA this call remains unverified. The CDR3 totals 15 residues. In germline, CDR1 is LGHNA, CDR2 YNFKEQ. This chain's CDR3 is CASSLLTGPTYEQYF.

The chain has TRBV15 and TRBJ2-5; no DNA is available, so the TRBD1 call from TCRdb remains unchecked. Germline values: CDR1 LNHNV, CDR2 YYDKDF (reference sequence). The CDR3 has 15 amino acids. The CDR3 protein is CATSSRGVGEETQYF.

The rearrangement joins TRBV6-4 to TRBJ2-1; TCRdb selects TRBD1, and the lack of DNA leaves this call unchecked. CDR1 is MRHNA, CDR2 SNTAGT, per germline. The CDR3 contains 15 residues. CDR3 sequence: CASSDSGGGFNEQFF.

This sequence joins TRBV5-1 and TRBJ1-1; TCRdb returns TRBD1, unconfirmable since there is no DNA. Germline assignment: CDR1 SGHRS and CDR2 YFSETQ. This CDR3 has 15 residues. CDR3 loop: CASSLGQGANTEAFF.

This rearrangement joins TRBV28 to TRBJ2-3. From germline, CDR1 is MDHEN and CDR2 SYDVKM. The CDR3 covers 15 residues. The CDR3 sequence is CASSLIGTSTDTQYF.

This rearrangement joins TRBV27 to TRBJ2-3; TCRdb's D call of TRBD1 is untestable without DNA. CDR3 length equals 12 residues. Germline V lookup: CDR1 MNHEY, CDR2 SMNVEV (reference sequence). CDR3 residues: CASIDSFDTQYF.

This chain links TRBV10-3 with TRBJ1-3. The CDR3 has 13 residues. Germline V gene lookup returns CDR1 ENHRY and CDR2 SYGVKD. CDR3 sequence: CAISDSGRNTIYF.

J is TRBJ1-2 and V is TRBV7-8; TCRdb's D call, TRBD1, is unchecked because there is no DNA. The CDR3 covers 13 residues. Germline assignment: CDR1 SGHVS and CDR2 FQNEAQ. The CDR3 loop is CASSAGPRDGYTF.

The chain combines TRBV9 with TRBJ2-3; absent DNA, TCRdb's TRBD1 call cannot be checked. CDR3 length: 17 residues. CDR1 and CDR2 (germline): SGDLS, YYNGEE. The CDR3 here is CASSDQTSGLGTDTQYF.